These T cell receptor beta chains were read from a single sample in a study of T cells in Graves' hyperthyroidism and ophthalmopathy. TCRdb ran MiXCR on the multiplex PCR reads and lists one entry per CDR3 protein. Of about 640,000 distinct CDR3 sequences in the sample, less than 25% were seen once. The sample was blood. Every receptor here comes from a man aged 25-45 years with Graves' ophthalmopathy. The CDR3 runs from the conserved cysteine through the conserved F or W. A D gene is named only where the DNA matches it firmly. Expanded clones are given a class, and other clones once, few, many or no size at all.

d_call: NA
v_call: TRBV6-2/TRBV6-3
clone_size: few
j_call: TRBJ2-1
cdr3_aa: CASRQHTAQRTNEQFF
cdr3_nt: TGTGCCAGCAGACAACATACGGCCCAGCGGACGAATGAGCAGTTCTTC

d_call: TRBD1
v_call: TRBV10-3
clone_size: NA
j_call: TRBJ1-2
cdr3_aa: CAISESVPGQGATYGYTF
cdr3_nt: TGTGCCATCAGTGAGTCAGTCCCGGGACAGGGTGCTACTTATGGCTACACCTTC

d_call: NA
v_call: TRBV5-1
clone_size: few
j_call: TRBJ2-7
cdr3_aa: CASSSDGSYEQYF
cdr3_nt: TGCGCCAGCAGCTCAGACGGTTCCTACGAGCAGTACTTC

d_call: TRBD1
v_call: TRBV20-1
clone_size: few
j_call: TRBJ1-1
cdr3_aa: CSASQGGQETEAFF
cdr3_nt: TGCAGTGCAAGCCAGGGGGGACAGGAGACTGAAGCTTTCTTT

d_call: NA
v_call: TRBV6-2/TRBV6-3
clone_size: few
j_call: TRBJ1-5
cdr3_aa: CASGENSNQPQHF
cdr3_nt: TGTGCCAGCGGGGAAAATAGCAATCAGCCCCAGCATTTT

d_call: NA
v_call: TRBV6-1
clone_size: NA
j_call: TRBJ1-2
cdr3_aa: CASSGEGARRGYTF
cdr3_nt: TGTGCCAGCAGTGGAGAAGGGGCGCGCCGCGGCTACACCTTC

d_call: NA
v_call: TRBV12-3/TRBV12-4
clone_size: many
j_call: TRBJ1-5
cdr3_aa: CASSLRTAGNQPQHF
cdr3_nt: TGTGCCAGCAGTTTAAGGACAGCAGGCAATCAGCCCCAGCATTTT

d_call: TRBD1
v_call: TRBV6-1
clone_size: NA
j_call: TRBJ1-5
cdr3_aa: CASRRDRAGNQPQHF
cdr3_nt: TGTGCCAGCCGCCGGGACAGGGCTGGCAATCAGCCCCAGCATTTT

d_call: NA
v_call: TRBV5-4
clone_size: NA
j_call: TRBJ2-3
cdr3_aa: CASSLKDRSNTDTQYF
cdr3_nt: TGTGCCAGCAGCTTGAAGGACCGGAGCAACACAGATACGCAGTATTTT

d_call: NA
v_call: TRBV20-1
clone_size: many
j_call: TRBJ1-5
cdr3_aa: CSARGRSQPQHF
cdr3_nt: TGCAGTGCTAGAGGGCGGAGTCAGCCCCAGCATTTT

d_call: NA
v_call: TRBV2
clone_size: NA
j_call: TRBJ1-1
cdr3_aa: CASSVMGNTEAFF
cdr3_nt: TGTGCCAGCAGTGTAATGGGGAACACTGAAGCTTTCTTT

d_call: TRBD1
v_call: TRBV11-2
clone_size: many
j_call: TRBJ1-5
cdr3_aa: CASSLQGINQPQHF
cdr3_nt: TGTGCCAGCAGCCTACAGGGGATCAATCAGCCCCAGCATTTT

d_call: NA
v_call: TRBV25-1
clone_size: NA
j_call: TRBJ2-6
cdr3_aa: CASSERRASGANVLTF
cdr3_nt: TGTGCCAGCAGTGAGAGGAGAGCCTCTGGGGCCAACGTCCTGACTTTC

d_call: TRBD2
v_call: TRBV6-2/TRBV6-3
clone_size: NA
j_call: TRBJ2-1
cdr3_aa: CASSQTSGRLNEQFF
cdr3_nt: TGTGCCAGCAGTCAGACTAGCGGGAGGTTGAATGAGCAGTTCTTC

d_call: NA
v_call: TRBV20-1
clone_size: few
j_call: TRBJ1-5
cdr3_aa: CSASGGSGSNQPQHF
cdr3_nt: TGCAGTGCTAGTGGGGGAAGTGGGTCAAATCAGCCCCAGCATTTT

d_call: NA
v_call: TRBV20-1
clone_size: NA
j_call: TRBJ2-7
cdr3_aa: CSARASGDLSYEQYF
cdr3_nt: TGCAGTGCTAGAGCATCGGGTGATCTCTCCTACGAGCAGTACTTC

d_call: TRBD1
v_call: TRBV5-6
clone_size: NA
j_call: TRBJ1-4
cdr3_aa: CASSRTGTSNEKLFF
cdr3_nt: TGTGCCAGCAGCCGGACAGGGACCTCCAATGAAAAACTGTTTTTT

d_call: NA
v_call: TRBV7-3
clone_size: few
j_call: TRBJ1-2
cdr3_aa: CASSLGRGDNYGYTF
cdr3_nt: TGTGCCAGCAGCTTAGGGAGGGGAGACAACTATGGCTACACCTTC

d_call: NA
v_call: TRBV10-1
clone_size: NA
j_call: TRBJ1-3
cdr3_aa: CASSESSGNTIYF
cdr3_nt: TGCGCCAGCAGTGAGTCTTCTGGAAACACCATATATTTT

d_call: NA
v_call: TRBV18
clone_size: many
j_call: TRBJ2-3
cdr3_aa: CASSSLPRDTQYF
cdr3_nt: TGTGCCAGCTCATCCCTCCCGAGGGATACGCAGTATTTT

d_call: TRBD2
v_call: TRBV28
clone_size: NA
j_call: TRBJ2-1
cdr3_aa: CASSRPGTKRGNEQFF
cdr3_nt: TGTGCCAGCAGCCGACCCGGGACTAAACGGGGCAATGAGCAGTTCTTC

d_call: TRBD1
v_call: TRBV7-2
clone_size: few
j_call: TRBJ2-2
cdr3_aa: CASSLWGQSTGELFF
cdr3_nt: TGTGCCAGCAGCTTATGGGGACAGTCCACCGGGGAGCTGTTTTTT

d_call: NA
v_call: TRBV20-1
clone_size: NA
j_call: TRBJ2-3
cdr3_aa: CSAETGITDTQYF
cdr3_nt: TGCAGTGCTGAAACAGGGATCACAGATACGCAGTATTTT

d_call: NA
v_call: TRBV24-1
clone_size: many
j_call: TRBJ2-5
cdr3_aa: CATSDWAGKETQYF
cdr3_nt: TGTGCCACCAGTGATTGGGCTGGAAAAGAGACCCAGTACTTC

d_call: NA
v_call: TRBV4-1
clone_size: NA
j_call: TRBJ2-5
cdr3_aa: CASSQDRDSRRPQYF
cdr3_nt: TGCGCCAGCAGCCAAGATCGAGACTCGCGACGGCCCCAGTACTTC

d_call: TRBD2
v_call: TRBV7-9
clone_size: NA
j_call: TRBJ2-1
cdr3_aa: CASKILAGSYNEQFF
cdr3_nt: TGTGCCAGCAAAATACTAGCGGGCTCCTACAATGAGCAGTTCTTC

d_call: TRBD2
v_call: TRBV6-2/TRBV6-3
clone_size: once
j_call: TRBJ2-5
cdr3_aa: CASSYLGGSREAQYF
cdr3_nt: TGTGCCAGCAGTTACTTGGGCGGGAGTCGGGAGGCCCAGTACTTC

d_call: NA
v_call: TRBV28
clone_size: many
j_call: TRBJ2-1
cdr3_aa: CASSFPDTGGYNEQFF
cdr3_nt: TGTGCCAGCAGTTTCCCCGACACTGGGGGGTACAATGAGCAGTTCTTC

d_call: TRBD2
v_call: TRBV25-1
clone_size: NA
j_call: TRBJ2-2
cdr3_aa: CASSEFGLAEDGELFF
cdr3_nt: TGTGCCAGCAGTGAATTTGGACTAGCGGAGGACGGGGAGCTGTTTTTT

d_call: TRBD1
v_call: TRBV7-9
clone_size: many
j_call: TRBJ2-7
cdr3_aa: CASSLATGLNEQYF
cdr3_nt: TGTGCCAGCAGCTTAGCGACAGGGCTCAACGAGCAGTACTTC

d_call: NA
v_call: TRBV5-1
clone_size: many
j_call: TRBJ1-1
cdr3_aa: CASSLEAGQIMNTEAFF
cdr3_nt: TGCGCCAGCAGCTTGGAGGCTGGGCAGATCATGAACACTGAAGCTTTCTTT

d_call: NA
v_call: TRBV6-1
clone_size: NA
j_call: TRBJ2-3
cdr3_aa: CASRGWEGPDTQYF
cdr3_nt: TGTGCCAGCAGGGGTTGGGAAGGGCCAGATACGCAGTATTTT

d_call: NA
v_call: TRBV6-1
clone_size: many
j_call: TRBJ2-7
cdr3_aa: CASSDRRGSYEQYF
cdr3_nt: TGTGCCAGCAGTGATCGTCGGGGGTCCTACGAGCAGTACTTC

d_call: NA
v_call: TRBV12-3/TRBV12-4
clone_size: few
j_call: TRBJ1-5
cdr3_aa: CASSDTGKGQPQHF
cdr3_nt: TGTGCCAGCAGCGATACAGGGAAGGGCCAGCCCCAGCATTTT

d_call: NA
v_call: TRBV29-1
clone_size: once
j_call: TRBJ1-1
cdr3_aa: CSVGQRGNTEAFF
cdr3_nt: TGCAGCGTTGGGCAGAGGGGGAACACTGAAGCTTTCTTT

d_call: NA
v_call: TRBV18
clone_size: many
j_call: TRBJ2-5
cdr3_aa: CASSPSGQETQYF
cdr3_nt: TGTGCCAGCTCACCTTCGGGGCAAGAGACCCAGTACTTC

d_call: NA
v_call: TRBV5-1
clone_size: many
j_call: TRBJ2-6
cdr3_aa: CASSLSGLVTSYSGANVLTF
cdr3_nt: TGCGCCAGCAGCTTGTCGGGGTTGGTGACATCCTACTCTGGGGCCAACGTCCTGACTTTC

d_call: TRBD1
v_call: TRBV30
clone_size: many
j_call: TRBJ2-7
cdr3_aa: CAWSVGQGYEQYF
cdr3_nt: TGTGCCTGGAGTGTTGGACAGGGCTACGAGCAGTACTTC

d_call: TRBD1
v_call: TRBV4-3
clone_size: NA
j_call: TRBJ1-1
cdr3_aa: CASSQESSRGGAEAFF
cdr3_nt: TGCGCCAGCAGCCAAGAAAGCTCCAGGGGGGGCGCCGAGGCTTTCTTT

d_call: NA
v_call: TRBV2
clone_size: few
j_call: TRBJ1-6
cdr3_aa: CASTRDDSPLHF
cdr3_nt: TGTGCCAGCACCAGGGATGATTCACCCCTCCACTTT

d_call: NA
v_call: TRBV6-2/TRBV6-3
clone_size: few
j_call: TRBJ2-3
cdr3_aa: CASSYDASGYEPTDTQYF
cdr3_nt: TGTGCCAGCAGTTACGATGCCTCAGGGTACGAGCCTACAGATACGCAGTATTTT

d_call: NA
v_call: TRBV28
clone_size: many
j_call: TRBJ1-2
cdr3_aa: CASTSTDGIYGYTF
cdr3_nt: TGTGCCAGCACCTCCACGGACGGTATCTATGGCTACACCTTC

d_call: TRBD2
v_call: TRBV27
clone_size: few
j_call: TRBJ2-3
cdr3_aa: CASRNSGNTDTQYF
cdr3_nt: TGTGCCAGCAGAAATAGCGGGAACACAGATACGCAGTATTTT

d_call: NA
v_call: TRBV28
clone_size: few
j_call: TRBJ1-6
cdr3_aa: CASSGAKGYHSPLHF
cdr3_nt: TGTGCCAGCAGTGGGGCGAAGGGGTATCATTCACCCCTCCACTTT

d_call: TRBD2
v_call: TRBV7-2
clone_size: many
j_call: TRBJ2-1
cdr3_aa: CASSLEVSGREQFF
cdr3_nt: TGTGCCAGCAGCTTAGAAGTTAGCGGGAGAGAGCAGTTCTTC

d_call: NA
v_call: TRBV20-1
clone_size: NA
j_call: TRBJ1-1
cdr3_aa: CSARTAGLANTEAFF
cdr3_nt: TGCAGTGCTAGGACAGCAGGACTTGCGAACACTGAAGCTTTCTTT

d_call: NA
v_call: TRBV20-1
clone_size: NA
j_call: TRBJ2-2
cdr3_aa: CSARDPELGELFF
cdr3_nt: TGCAGTGCTAGAGACCCAGAGCTAGGGGAGCTGTTTTTT

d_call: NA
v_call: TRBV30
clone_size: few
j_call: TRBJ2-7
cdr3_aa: CAWSVGSSYEQHF
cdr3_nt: TGTGCCTGGAGTGTCGGCAGCTCCTACGAGCAGCACTTC

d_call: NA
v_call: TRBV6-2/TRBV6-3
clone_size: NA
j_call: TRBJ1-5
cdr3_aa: CASSYGSQPQHF
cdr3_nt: TGTGCCAGCAGTTACGGGAGTCAGCCCCAGCATTTT

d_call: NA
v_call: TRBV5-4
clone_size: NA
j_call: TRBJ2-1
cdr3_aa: CASSQAGPGTYNEQFF
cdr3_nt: TGTGCCAGCAGCCAGGCGGGGCCCGGGACGTACAATGAGCAGTTCTTC

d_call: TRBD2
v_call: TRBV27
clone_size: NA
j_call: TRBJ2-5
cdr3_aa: CASSFGGGPQETQYF
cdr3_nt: TGTGCCAGCAGTTTCGGGGGAGGGCCCCAAGAGACCCAGTACTTC

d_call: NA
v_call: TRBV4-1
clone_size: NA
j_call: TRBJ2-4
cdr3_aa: CASGSGRQNIQYF
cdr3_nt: TGCGCCAGCGGATCCGGAAGACAAAACATTCAGTACTTC

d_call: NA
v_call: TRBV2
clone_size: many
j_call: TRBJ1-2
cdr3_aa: CASSGSSSGAGYGYTF
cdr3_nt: TGTGCCAGCAGTGGAAGCTCTTCGGGGGCCGGGTATGGCTACACCTTC

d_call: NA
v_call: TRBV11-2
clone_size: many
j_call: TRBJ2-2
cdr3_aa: CAQGQLNTGELFF
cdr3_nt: TGTGCCCAGGGGCAGCTCAACACCGGGGAGCTGTTTTTT

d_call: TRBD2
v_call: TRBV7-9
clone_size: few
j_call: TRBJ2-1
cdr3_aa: CASSSRDYLGNEQFF
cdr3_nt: TGTGCCAGCAGTTCCCGGGACTACCTGGGGAATGAGCAGTTCTTC

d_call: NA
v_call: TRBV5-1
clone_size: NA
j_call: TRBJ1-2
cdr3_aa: CASSPIGGGGSHGYTF
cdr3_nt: TGCGCCAGCAGCCCGATTGGAGGTGGGGGTTCGCATGGCTACACCTTC

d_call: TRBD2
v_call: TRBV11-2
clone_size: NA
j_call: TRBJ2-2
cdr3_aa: CASSVAGLAGNTGELFF
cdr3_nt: TGTGCCAGCAGCGTAGCCGGACTAGCGGGAAACACCGGGGAGCTGTTTTTT

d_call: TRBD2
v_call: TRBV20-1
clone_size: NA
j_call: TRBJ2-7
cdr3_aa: CSARDGRRTSGRAYEQYF
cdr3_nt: TGCAGTGCTAGAGATGGGAGGAGGACTAGCGGGAGGGCCTACGAGCAGTACTTC